This T cell receptor (beta chain) was recorded in a study of beta chain features in type 1 diabetes. The study, taken as a whole, reports: Researchers report that Type 1 diabetes patients had moderately but significantly shorter TCRB CDR3s across all four CD4+ subsets. Resolution of whether HLA type affects TCRB rearrangement was not achieved here. Patients and controls would be equally affected if PCR favored shorter templates.

Stem cell-like memory, regulatory, central memory and naive CD4+ cells were sorted via CD45RO/CCR7/CD25/CD127/CD95/CD27. About this clone itself: Antigen: not known. Within the sample, other DNA sequences also encode this same CDR3.

Germline V CDR1 and CDR2: MNHNS, SASEGT. Trimming stripped 5 bases from V and 4 bases from J, with 8 bases between. The CDR3 spans 12 residues. The sequenced template was cDNA made from the entire isolated RNA. The table came from immunoSEQ multiplex PCR; TCRdb's copy has only in-frame clones and leaves some out. The data hold tens of thousands of clones, with 50% to 55% observed a single time. V usage is TRBV6-1 and J usage is TRBJ1-2, with D possibly being TRBD1 (5 bases). The receptor comes from a woman in her forties with type 1 diabetes. The sequenced sample consisted of Tregs from blood. The CDR3 region is CASSPGGYGYTF. CDR3 DNA sequence: TGTGCCAGCAGTCCGGGGGGCTATGGCTACACCTTC.